A selection of T cell receptor beta chains follows, all from one sample in a study of blood T cell repertoires in COVID-19. Profiled with immunoSEQ multiplex PCR; TCRdb holds only in-frame clones, not every one. The sample has under 150,000 clones, 70% to 90% seen once. Input material: peripheral blood. These receptors were obtained from a human donor in a cohort sampled during active COVID-19. CDR3s include the opening cysteine and the closing phenylalanine or tryptophan. The order of the fields is clone size, V gene, J gene, D gene, CDR3 protein, CDR3 DNA. The D gene is left open where the match is weak. Clone sizes are given selectively: once, few, many, or a class where the clone is expanded.

-	TRBV11-2	TRBJ1-1	-	CASSSRQVMNTEAFF	TGTGCCAGCAGCTCCAGGCAGGTCATGAACACTGAAGCTTTCTTT
few	TRBV7-8	TRBJ2-7	TRBD1	CASSLNRGPSDEQYF	TGTGCCAGCAGCCTAAACAGGGGCCCATCGGACGAGCAGTACTTC
-	TRBV5-1	TRBJ2-2	TRBD1	CASSQGTEPTGELFF	TGCGCCAGCAGCCAGGGGACAGAACCCACCGGGGAGCTGTTTTTT
-	TRBV5-6	TRBJ2-1	-	CASSLAPGGAPPIGQFF	TGTGCCAGCAGCTTGGCACCGGGGGGCGCCCCTCCAATCGGGCAGTTCTTC
-	TRBV15	TRBJ2-3	TRBD2	CATSRGNSGGGTDTQYF	TGTGCCACCAGCAGAGGGAATAGCGGGGGGGGCACAGATACGCAGTATTTT
-	TRBV5-6	TRBJ2-3	TRBD1	CASSLRTGHTDTQYF	TGTGCCAGCAGCTTACGGACAGGACACACAGATACGCAGTATTTT
-	TRBV11-3	TRBJ2-3	-	CASSYRGYQTDTQYF	TGTGCCAGCAGCTACCGGGGGTACCAAACAGATACGCAGTATTTT
-	TRBV5-1	TRBJ2-1	-	CASSPGQTVNHEQFF	TGCGCCAGCAGTCCAGGACAGACCGTAAACCATGAGCAGTTCTTC
-	TRBV3-1/TRBV3-2	TRBJ2-1	TRBD2	CASSQGSGVFEQFF	TGTGCCAGCAGCCAAGGAAGCGGGGTATTTGAGCAGTTCTTC
-	TRBV6-5	TRBJ1-3	-	CASHLGPSGNTIYF	TGTGCCAGCCACCTTGGCCCCTCTGGAAACACCATATATTTT
-	TRBV9	TRBJ2-1	TRBD2	CASSVTSRSSYNEQFF	TGTGCCAGCAGCGTGACTAGCAGATCCTCCTACAATGAGCAGTTCTTC
-	TRBV6-2/TRBV6-3	TRBJ1-6	TRBD1	CASSLLRTGDSPLHF	TGTGCCAGCAGTTTACTTAGGACAGGGGATTCACCCCTCCACTTT
-	TRBV18	TRBJ1-3	-	CASLAGSGNTIYF	TGTGCCAGCTTAGCAGGGTCTGGAAACACCATATATTTT
once	TRBV19	TRBJ1-2	TRBD1	CASSIVGQGDGYTF	TGTGCCAGTAGTATAGTAGGACAGGGAGATGGCTACACCTTC
-	TRBV7-2	TRBJ1-6	-	CASIQDSYNSPLHF	TGTGCCAGCATCCAGGACTCCTATAATTCACCCCTCCACTTT
-	TRBV7-2	TRBJ1-1	-	CASTSRAAVEAFF	TGTGCCAGCACCTCGAGAGCAGCGGTTGAAGCTTTCTTT
-	TRBV5-1	TRBJ2-2	TRBD2	CASSFLAGQNTGELFF	TGCGCCAGCAGCTTCCTAGCGGGACAGAACACCGGGGAGCTGTTTTTT
-	TRBV19	TRBJ2-6	-	CASSISRAGANVLTF	TGTGCCAGTAGTATCTCCAGGGCCGGGGCCAACGTCCTGACTTTC
-	TRBV7-9	TRBJ2-5	-	CASSGGTQETQYF	TGTGCCAGCAGCGGCGGGACCCAAGAGACCCAGTACTTC
few	TRBV30	TRBJ2-7	TRBD1	CASDDREGSYEQYF	TGTGCCTCGGACGACAGGGAAGGATCCTACGAGCAGTACTTC
few	TRBV2	TRBJ2-3	-	CASSGTVSTDTQYF	TGTGCCAGCAGTGGGACAGTTAGCACAGATACGCAGTATTTT
-	TRBV6-6	TRBJ2-1	TRBD1	CASSNWDRRDEQFF	TGTGCCAGCAGCAACTGGGACAGGAGGGATGAGCAGTTCTTC
-	TRBV6-5	TRBJ1-2	TRBD1	CASSYSMTGGGYTF	TGTGCCAGCAGTTACTCGATGACAGGGGGTGGCTACACCTTC
-	TRBV13	TRBJ1-3	TRBD1	CASSRRGRRTGNTIYF	TGTGCCAGCAGCCGCAGGGGGCGCAGAACTGGAAACACCATATATTTT
few	TRBV13	TRBJ1-4	-	CASSLGRGTTNEKLFF	TGTGCCAGCAGCTTAGGCCGAGGAACAACTAATGAAAAACTGTTTTTT
once	TRBV18	TRBJ2-5	TRBD1	CASSRGQEETQYF	TGTGCCAGCTCAAGGGGACAGGAGGAGACCCAGTACTTC
-	TRBV11-2	TRBJ1-2	TRBD1	CASTGTGGLDGYTF	TGTGCCAGCACAGGGACAGGGGGCCTAGATGGCTACACCTTC
once	TRBV2	TRBJ1-2	-	CASSDPRLSYGYTF	TGTGCCAGCAGTGACCCCAGGCTGTCCTATGGCTACACCTTC
-	TRBV10-3	TRBJ1-2	TRBD1	CAISELAQGVHGYTF	TGTGCCATCAGTGAGTTGGCTCAGGGGGTTCATGGCTACACCTTC
-	TRBV9	TRBJ2-1	TRBD2	CASTPGAGGYNEQFF	TGTGCCAGCACCCCGGGGGCGGGGGGGTACAATGAGCAGTTCTTC
-	TRBV5-5	TRBJ2-7	-	CASSPSTGSYEQYF	TGTGCCAGCAGCCCTTCGACAGGCTCCTACGAGCAGTACTTC
few	TRBV7-9	TRBJ1-5	-	CASSPGRSNQPQHF	TGTGCCAGCAGCCCCGGTCGTTCGAATCAGCCCCAGCATTTT
-	TRBV5-1	TRBJ1-2	TRBD1	CASSLTGGVDGYTF	TGCGCCAGCAGCTTGACAGGGGGCGTTGATGGCTACACCTTC
-	TRBV12-3/TRBV12-4	TRBJ2-7	TRBD2	CASSFAGDYEQYF	TGTGCCAGCAGTTTTGCGGGGGACTACGAGCAGTACTTC
-	TRBV6-4	TRBJ1-1	-	CASSVGTNTEAFF	TGTGCCAGCAGCGTAGGGACTAACACTGAAGCTTTCTTT
-	TRBV3-1/TRBV3-2	TRBJ2-1	TRBD2	CASSLSGDSYNEQFF	TGTGCCAGCAGCCTTAGCGGGGACTCCTACAATGAGCAGTTCTTC
-	TRBV11-2	TRBJ2-7	TRBD1	CASSPGTGGYYEQYF	TGTGCCAGCAGCCCCGGGACAGGGGGGTACTACGAGCAGTACTTC
few	TRBV3-1/TRBV3-2	TRBJ1-1	TRBD1	CASTLGARLQGANTEAFF	TGTGCCAGCACCCTCGGCGCGAGATTACAGGGGGCCAACACTGAAGCTTTCTTT
-	TRBV9	TRBJ2-5	TRBD1	CASSVSSGQQEETQYF	TGTGCCAGCAGCGTCTCATCGGGACAGCAGGAAGAGACCCAGTACTTC